This entry is about one TCR beta chain. The PCR employed 60 Vbeta primers together with 13 Jbeta primers. The table came from immunoSEQ multiplex PCR; TCRdb's copy has only in-frame clones and leaves some out. The sample carries approximately 130,000 clones, 75% to 90% recorded once. The sample belongs to a study of cytomegalovirus exposure and HLA in healthy donors. The CDR3 runs to 14 residues. CDR1 is SGHRS and CDR2 is YFSETQ in the germline V gene. The J segment lost 2 bases and the V segment lost 4 bases, leaving 5 bases of the junction unmatched. The rearrangement uses TRBV5-1 and TRBJ2-7; 8 nucleotides align to TRBD1. The clonotype originates from a woman in her fifties or sixties in good health and CMV-seropositive. Sequencing input: PBMCs. CDR3 coding DNA: TGCGCCAGCAGCCCACAGGGGGTTCCCTACGAGCAGTACTTC. Its translation is CASSPQGVPYEQYF.